This T cell receptor beta chain was observed in a study of blood T cell repertoires in COVID-19 (TCRdb year 2020). In terms of the full investigation: Collaborator samples came from the United States, Italy and Spain and covered acute and convalescent phases of COVID-19. The material from the prospective study consisted of cDNA or gDNA derived from T cells, B-cell-depleted T cells, or PBMCs. Samples were obtained from the ongoing ImmuneRACE study (first 160 participants) and from over 1,000 subjects provided by 6 global collaborators. A de-identified subject ID, COVID-19 status, age in years and sex were almost always included in the sample metadata. The dataset comprised deeply sampled blood TCRbeta repertoires from subjects exposed to, actively infected with, or recovered from COVID-19. Where available, HLA class I and class II types were obtained from metadata supplied by the sample provider rather than from assay-based typing. The repertoires were released in a freely available public database intended as a resource for research on the immune response to SARS-CoV-2. Points the paper makes about the study in general: Clinical and demographic metadata were provided uncurated, with the amount varying by source and participant.

Each collaborating institution followed its own protocols to collect whole blood in K2EDTA tubes. For TCRbeta analysis, collaborators shipped samples in one of three forms: frozen whole blood, isolated PBMCs, or DNA extracted from either of those sample types. TCRbeta CDR3 regions were amplified from genomic DNA using the immunoSEQ Assay, a bias-controlled multiplex PCR. For the original study's pipeline: The number of nucleated cells in each sample was estimated by amplification of reference gene primers within the assay. Sequence reads were collapsed and filtered to measure the absolute abundance of every unique TCRbeta CDR3 rearrangement. Productive Simpson clonality was computed per sample as the square root of Simpson's diversity index over productive rearrangements. The immuneACCESS repertoire file appears here via TCRdb, limited to in-frame rearrangements. These files lack a portion of the clones; in checked studies, under half of the deficit traces to unresolved V genes, and the cause of the others is not known. That table gives V, J and clone size, and the DNA gave D and trimming. The table for this sample lists about 250,000 clones; approximately 91% of them were counted only once. Around 0.78% of the sample goes to the ten largest clones.

On this clone itself: Its antigen is currently not known. There are no base qualities to consult, and no much larger clone falls within one base.

Taken from the germline V gene (reference sequence), the CDR1 and CDR2 loops are LNHNV and YYDKDF. Clipping removes 10 bases from V and 4 bases from J, with 9 as the unmatched junction base count. The CDR3 holds 14 amino acids from the cysteine to the phenylalanine. Only the CDR3 DNA is retained, 42 bases long and in frame from the first base. The chain employs TRBV15 and TRBJ2-7, and 11 junction bases match TRBD1. Material for sequencing was peripheral blood. The clonotype originates from a woman aged 25 to 45 with acute or convalescent COVID-19. The CDR3 protein: CAIRGDRGDYEQYF. The DNA sequence follows: TGTGCCATCCGCGGGGACAGGGGGGATTACGAGCAGTACTTC.